This T cell receptor beta chain was identified during a study of T cell responses to AZD1222 COVID-19 vaccine. Study background: Pooling was applied to second doses at about 4 or about 12 weeks. Points from the study as a whole: The CD4 TCRs associated with vaccination extended across spike and predominated at 160-218 and 743-854. Among the donors, most were white British and more were female, and clonal diversity was possibly underestimated.

Details on this clone: What it binds is unknown.

The repertoire was sequenced with immunoSEQ multiplex PCR; TCRdb's copy has only in-frame clones and lacks some. This sample has 100,000 or so clones; about 85% occur once, and the top ten carry 5%. V was clipped by 4 bases and J by 6 bases; unmatched bases: 3. Looked up from germline, CDR1 is SEHNR and CDR2 is FQNEAQ (reference sequence). The CDR3 sequence is 13 residues long. This receptor was obtained from an adult in good health. This rearrangement joins TRBV7-9 to TRBJ2-1; 7 bases line up with TRBD1. The specimen was peripheral blood, collected on day 0 of AZD1222 vaccination. The DNA for the CDR3 is TGTGCCAGCAGCTCCCGACAGGGCAATGAGCAGTTCTTC. This sequence encodes CASSSRQGNEQFF.